Listed here are 24 T cell receptor beta chains from one sample, sequenced in a study of radiotherapy plus CTLA-4 blockade in lung cancer. Assay: immunoSEQ multiplex PCR; the TCRdb copy retains only in-frame clones and omits some. The sample lists 43,000 or so clones; roughly 60% were seen once. The specimen comprised peripheral blood, sampled from a patient treated with radiotherapy plus ipilimumab. The receptors stem from a human donor with non-small cell lung cancer who had a partial response to radiotherapy plus ipilimumab.

The CDR3 DNA is TGTGCCAGCAGCCCGCTAGCGAGCTCCTACAATGAGCAGTTCTTC. Protein product: CASSPLASSYNEQFF. The chain recombines TRBV2 with TRBJ2-1; maybe TRBD2 (6 bases). This CDR3 region has 15 residues. Trimming cost V 6 bases and J 0 bases, with 12 bases left between them. Germline loops: CDR1 SNHLY, CDR2 FYNNEI.

The rearrangement uses TRBV6-6 and TRBJ2-1; 10 nucleotides match TRBD1. J gave up 8 bases and V 6 bases, and 13 bases lay outside the gene matches. The CDR3 covers 16 residues. Germline CDR1 reads MNHNY; CDR2 reads SVGAGI (reference sequence). The CDR3 nucleotides read TGTGCCAGCAGATTAATTGCGGGACAGGGGACCCATGAGCAGTTCTTC. Translated, it gives CASRLIAGQGTHEQFF.

This clone was counted only a few times. The chain links TRBV5-1 to TRBJ2-3, with a tentative D call TRBD1 (6 bases). V lost 4 bases to trimming and J lost 0 bases, with 9 bases between them. CDR3 length equals 14 residues. Germline lookup yields CDR1 SGHRS and CDR2 YFSETQ. The CDR3 loop reads CASSLGQSTDTQYF. For the CDR3, the DNA is TGCGCCAGCAGCCTCGGACAGAGCACAGATACGCAGTATTTT.

The rearrangement links TRBV5-1 to TRBJ2-7; possibly TRBD2 for D (5 bases). Germline V gene sequence: CDR1 SGHRS, CDR2 YFSETQ. V was shortened by 0 bases and J by 3 bases, with 13 bases between the two germline ends. This CDR3 has 15 residues. This CDR3 is CASSLGASGGYEQYF. DNA for the CDR3: TGCGCCAGCAGCTTGGGGGCCAGCGGTGGCTACGAGCAGTACTTC.

This clone was seen ten or more times. The chain employs TRBV5-6 and TRBJ2-1, with 11 bases fitting TRBD2. Trimming took 4 bases from V and 7 from J; bases not matched to a gene: 13. The germline CDR1 and CDR2 sequences are SGHDT and YYEEEE. The CDR3 loop spans 17 amino acids. This CDR3 reads CASSAGTSGLRGNEQFF. DNA of the CDR3: TGTGCCAGCAGCGCCGGGACTAGCGGTCTCCGGGGGAATGAGCAGTTCTTC.

The CDR3 DNA reads as TGTGCCAGTAGAGACTCAGGGGGCCGCTACGAGCAGTACTTC. Encoded protein: CASRDSGGRYEQYF. The chain combines TRBV19 with TRBJ2-7, with 8 bases that match TRBD1. The CDR3 is made up of 14 amino acids. Germline V gene sequence: CDR1 LNHDA, CDR2 SQIVND (reference sequence). The trim removed 6 bases at V and 3 bases at J, leaving 7 bases unmatched.

The rearrangement joins TRBV7-2 to TRBJ1-5; 9 nucleotides align to TRBD1. The CDR3 sequence is 13 residues long. Germline trimming cut 8 bases from V and 6 bases from J; bases unmatched to any gene: 5. Germline V gene lookup returns CDR1 SGHTA and CDR2 FQGNSA. The CDR3 region has the DNA TGTGCCAGCCGACAGGGGGTCGGTCAGCCCCAGCATTTT. As protein: CASRQGVGQPQHF.

This clone was recorded a few times. The rearrangement links TRBV5-1 to TRBJ2-1; 8 nucleotides align to TRBD2. Germline V gives CDR1 SGHRS, CDR2 YFSETQ. V lost 5 bases to trimming and J lost 9 bases; unmatched junction nucleotides: 10. The CDR3 spans 14 residues. CDR3 amino acids: CASRSSGLGSEQFF. In nucleotides, the CDR3 is TGCGCCAGCAGGTCGTCGGGACTAGGTTCTGAGCAGTTCTTC.

The CDR3 protein is CASSADRGNTGELFF. In nucleotides, the CDR3 is TGCGCCAGCAGCGCGGACAGGGGGAACACCGGGGAGCTGTTTTTT. This chain links TRBV4-1 with TRBJ2-2, with 9 bases matching TRBD1. Germline lookup yields CDR1 MGHRA and CDR2 YSYEKL. V lost 5 bases and J lost 1; bases outside the gene matches: 2. The CDR3 length is 15 residues.

The gene calls are TRBV16 and TRBJ1-1; D possibly corresponds to TRBD1 (6 bases). V was trimmed by 4 bases and J by 4 bases, leaving 13 bases between them. From germline, CDR1 is KGHSY and CDR2 FQNENV. The CDR3 consists of 14 residues. The DNA of the CDR3 is TGTGCCAGCAGCCGAACCAGGGGCGGCACTGAAGCTTTCTTT. It encodes CASSRTRGGTEAFF.

The chain recombines TRBV15 with TRBJ1-1, with a tentative D call TRBD1 (5 bases). The CDR3 totals 14 residues. The germline gives CDR1 LNHNV, CDR2 YYDKDF (reference sequence). Deletions cut 6 bases from V and 1 base from J, with 12 bases between. The CDR3 nucleotides read TGTGCCACCAGGAGCCGGGGGAGGAACACTGAAGCTTTCTTT. The encoded protein is CATRSRGRNTEAFF.

The V and J genes are TRBV5-1 and TRBJ2-7; no definite D call. CDR3 length equals 14 residues. Germline V gene sequence: CDR1 SGHRS, CDR2 YFSETQ. The ends were cut back, 3 bases at V and 0 bases at J, with 10 bases in the middle. CDR3 sequence (DNA): TGCGCCAGCAGCTCCCTAGGTTCCTCCTACGAGCAGTACTTC. It translates to CASSSLGSSYEQYF.

This clone was counted only a few times. The chain uses TRBV5-1 and TRBJ1-2; 9 positions match TRBD1. The germline V gene encodes CDR1 SGHRS and CDR2 YFSETQ. Trimming removed 3 bases from V and 4 bases from J; junction bases left unmatched: 7. This CDR3 is 15 amino acids long. In DNA form, the CDR3 reads TGCGCCAGCAGCTCCTCATGGACAGGGGCCTATGGCTACACCTTC. Translated: CASSSSWTGAYGYTF.

The chain combines TRBV5-4 with TRBJ1-1; 11 bases match TRBD1. The germline gives CDR1 SGHNT, CDR2 YYREEE (reference sequence). Trimming removed 4 bases from V and 6 bases from J; junction bases left unmatched: 11. The CDR3 contains 16 residues. CDR3 protein: CASSVDRGRRGAEAFF. In DNA form, the CDR3 reads TGTGCCAGCAGCGTGGACAGGGGGCGCCGGGGAGCTGAAGCTTTCTTT.

The J gene is TRBJ1-2, the V gene TRBV19; weak D call: TRBD1 (5 bases). Trimming took off 0 bases at V and 6 bases at J, with 26 bases between the two ends. The CDR3 covers 19 residues. Germline V gene data show CDR1 as LNHDA and CDR2 as SQIVND (reference sequence). The CDR3 DNA sequence: TGTGCCAGTAGTATAGATTTGACGATATCAGGGAAAGACTGGGATGGCTACACCTTC. Translation gives CASSIDLTISGKDWDGYTF.

The table lists this clone with a few counts. The V gene is TRBV27, the J gene TRBJ2-1; D remains ambiguous. Germline lookup yields CDR1 MNHEY and CDR2 SMNVEV (reference sequence). Trimming stripped 8 bases from V and 3 bases from J, with 11 bases between. The CDR3 covers 13 residues. The CDR3 sequence: CASRSGFYNEQFF. The CDR3 DNA reads TGTGCCAGCCGCTCCGGGTTCTACAATGAGCAGTTCTTC.

This clone was seen a few times. The chain joins TRBV10-1 to TRBJ2-2; D is possibly TRBD1 (5 bases). The CDR3 sequence is 14 residues long. Deletions cut 2 bases from V and 2 bases from J, with 6 bases between. Germline CDR1 reads WNHNN; CDR2 reads SYGVQD (reference sequence). The CDR3 DNA sequence: TGCGCCAGCAGTGAGGACAGAAACACCGGGGAGCTGTTTTTT. Translation gives CASSEDRNTGELFF.

This clone has a count of ten or more. The chain uses TRBV10-3 and TRBJ1-3; D might be TRBD1 (5 bases). Germline CDR1 is ENHRY and CDR2 is SYGVKD. V lost 0 bases and J lost 3, with 9 bases in between. The CDR3 is made up of 15 amino acids. This chain's CDR3 is CAISESTAIGNTIYF. In nucleotides, the CDR3 is TGTGCCATCAGTGAGTCGACAGCCATTGGAAACACCATATATTTT.

The chain employs TRBV12-5 and TRBJ2-7, with TRBD2 matching over 8 bases. Trimming at V came to 1 base and at J to 5 bases, leaving 10 bases not matched to a gene. Germline V lookup: CDR1 LGHNT, CDR2 FRNRAP. The CDR3 runs to 16 residues. The CDR3 region is CASGLATGGGSHEQYF. DNA for the CDR3: TGTGCTAGTGGTTTGGCTACGGGGGGGGGATCCCACGAGCAGTACTTC.

The V call is TRBV7-2, the J call TRBJ1-6; 7 nucleotides line up with TRBD1. The V gene end was trimmed by 5 bases and the J gene end by 9 bases; junction bases not matched to a gene: 7. Germline CDR1 reads SGHTA; CDR2 reads FQGNSA. CDR3 length: 14 amino acids. The DNA of the CDR3 is TGTGCCAGCAGCGCCGGGACAGACCGTTCACCCCTCCACTTT. Translated, it gives CASSAGTDRSPLHF.

CDR3 region: CASSQAGNQPQHF. The CDR3 region has the DNA TGCGCCAGCAGCCAAGCCGGCAATCAGCCCCAGCATTTT. The chain is built from TRBV4-1 and TRBJ1-5; D call uncertain. Trimming took 1 base from V and 2 from J, leaving 3 bases between them. The CDR3 has 13 amino acids. CDR1 is MGHRA, CDR2 YSYEKL, per germline.

The rearrangement links TRBV30 to TRBJ2-7, with D possibly being TRBD2 (6 bases). Germline V lookup: CDR1 GTSNPN, CDR2 SVGIG (reference sequence). V was clipped by 0 bases and J by 3 bases, with 6 bases between them. The CDR3 has 12 residues. DNA of the CDR3: TGTGCCTGGAGTGTAGCGGGCTACGAGCAGTACTTC. Protein: CAWSVAGYEQYF.

The V gene is TRBV23-1, the J gene TRBJ2-5; 8 nucleotides align to TRBD2. The last part of the DNA fits TRBJ2-7 better; the J call may be wrong. TRBV23-1 is an ORF, and what it does is uncertain. The CDR3 is made up of 17 amino acids. The CDR3 is CASSQSPSGYHPYEQYF. The CDR3, as DNA: TGCGCCAGCAGTCAATCACCTAGCGGGTACCACCCCTACGAGCAGTACTTC.

In this sample, this clone turned up a few times. The V call is TRBV7-6, the J call TRBJ2-5; 11 bases align to TRBD2. The length of the CDR3 is 16 residues. J was trimmed by 4 bases and V by 2 bases; bases with no gene match: 6. Germline loops: CDR1 SGHVS, CDR2 FNYEAQ. CDR3 bases: TGTGCCAGCAGCTTATTTGCTAGCGGGGGGACAGAGACCCAGTACTTC. This encodes CASSLFASGGTETQYF.